This T cell receptor (beta chain) was identified in a study of T cell clonotyping in hematopoietic cell transplantation (TCRdb year 2021). The study in broad terms: A total of 120 to 150 blood samples were gathered in the study from 30 to 40 consecutive transplant recipients along with their related donors. Recruitment of patients ran from September 2015 to early 2017, and follow-up continued until late 2020 or until death.

What the work shows at the level of the full study, not this receptor alone: Just a small fraction of recipient repertoires overlapped with donor repertoires, and more than 95% appeared de novo at the given depth. Recipient TCR diversity fell after transplant, with pathologically expanded clonotypes rising progressively from day 30 to day 180. Inverse Simpson Index values from donors and from recipients before transplant predicted broader TCR repertoire diversity after transplant. Sample size was limited, and cells were not sorted, so CD4 and CD8 repertoire contributions could not be separated.

By sample share, this clone is large (0.1 to 1%). Its antigen specificity is not known. Per-base quality was not reported, and no clone a single base away is much larger than it. Taken with the paper, the label for time point translates to: 30 days after allo-HCT. Blood samples were obtained from recipients approximately 28 days before transplant and at days 30, 100 and 180 after transplant. Using Nuclei Lysis Solution, genomic DNA was extracted from unfractionated peripheral blood mononuclear cells that were either fresh or cryopreserved. The immunoSEQ assay, a bias-controlled multiplex PCR with V- and J-specific primers, was used to amplify TCR beta CDR3 regions from genomic DNA. In a second PCR step, a proprietary barcode and Illumina adapter sequences were attached to the CDR3 amplicons. An Illumina MiSeq instrument was used for sequencing of the CDR3 libraries. For the original study's pipeline: Export and quality control were done with immunoSEQ Analyzer 3.0, while downstream analyses used R Bioconductor and Immunarch. Repertoire metrics were calculated using only productive rearrangements within the normalized downsampled data set. Clonotypes larger than 5 templates in the normalized cohort were defined as pathologically expanded. Repertoire diversity was measured with the Inverse Simpson Index. To capture all clonotypes, CMV-specificity analyses were performed on the non-normalized data set. The table comes from immuneACCESS by way of TCRdb, which keeps in-frame sequences with V and J called. Part of the clones is missing from these tables; in studies checked, under half for an unresolved V gene and the rest for unknown reasons. D and trimming were read from the DNA, whereas the V and J calls and clone size are those reported in that table. This sample has 3,300 or so clones in its table, and roughly 55% of those were observed once. The biggest ten clones account for under 25% of the sample.

The receptor's source is a female patient aged 30 to 45 who had an allogeneic stem cell transplant, so T cells may come from the graft donor. Some clones in this sample may be carry-over from other donors' samples. Source: peripheral blood mononuclear cells, taken 30 days after allogeneic stem cell transplant.

The CDR3 reads as follows: CASSLVDTGELFF. In nucleotides, the sequence is TGTGCCAGCAGCTTAGTCGACACCGGGGAGCTGTTTTTT. The rearrangement combines TRBV7-8 with TRBJ2-2; confidence is insufficient to name the D gene. The CDR3 numbers 13 residues from cysteine through phenylalanine. Only CDR3 DNA remains: 39 bases, in frame from the first base. V loses 1 base, J loses 3 bases, and the germline ends lie 3 bases apart. The germline V gene gives CDR1 as SGHVS and CDR2 as FQNEAQ.